The rows below give T cell receptor beta chains drawn from one sample of a study of blood T cell repertoires in COVID-19. Here immunoSEQ multiplex PCR was the method, and the copy in TCRdb shows in-frame clones only, minus some. The sample yields around 400,000 clones, approximately 89% seen once. Material for sequencing was peripheral blood. These receptors were collected from a woman aged 60-75 years with COVID-19, enrolled during active disease. CDR3s include the opening cysteine and the closing phenylalanine or tryptophan. The D gene is left open where the match is weak. A clone size is listed for some rows: how often the clone was seen (once, few, many), or a class if it is expanded.

j_call v_call clone_size d_call cdr3_aa cdr3_nt
TRBJ1-6 TRBV4-1 few NA CASSQPGRLESPLHF TGCGCCAGCAGCCAACCCGGGAGGTTAGAGTCACCCCTCCACTTT
TRBJ1-2 TRBV5-8 NA TRBD1 CASSSWTGGASNGYTF TGTGCCAGCAGTTCCTGGACAGGGGGCGCATCGAATGGCTACACCTTC
TRBJ1-6 TRBV9 NA NA CASGRAGDNSPLHF TGTGCCAGCGGGAGGGCCGGGGATAATTCACCCCTCCACTTT
TRBJ2-5 TRBV7-6 few NA CASSSAPGSGQETQYF TGTGCCAGCAGTTCTGCTCCCGGCAGCGGGCAAGAGACCCAGTACTTC
TRBJ2-6 TRBV28 NA NA CASSLSLPGANVLTF TGTGCCAGCAGTTTATCCCTTCCTGGGGCCAACGTCCTGACTTTC
TRBJ2-3 TRBV5-1 once NA CASSLGTGGDTQYF TGCGCCAGCAGCTTAGGGACTGGCGGGGATACGCAGTATTTT
TRBJ2-2 TRBV3-1/TRBV3-2 NA TRBD1 CASSPLAGGDTGELFF TGTGCCAGCAGCCCGCTCGCAGGGGGTGATACCGGGGAGCTGTTTTTT
TRBJ2-7 TRBV7-9 NA NA CASSSIGVEQYF TGTGCCAGCAGCTCGATAGGGGTCGAGCAGTACTTC
TRBJ2-5 TRBV6-5 NA TRBD2 CASKGGGALETQYF TGTGCCAGCAAGGGCGGGGGGGCGTTGGAGACCCAGTACTTC
TRBJ1-2 TRBV5-4 NA TRBD1 CASSFRGQGAYGYTF TGTGCCAGCAGCTTCCGCGGGCAGGGGGCCTATGGCTACACCTTC
TRBJ2-2 TRBV7-3 NA TRBD2 CASSIQLAVNTGELFF TGTGCCAGCAGCATCCAACTAGCGGTGAACACCGGGGAGCTGTTTTTT
TRBJ2-5 TRBV5-4 NA TRBD1 CASSSREGQKETQYF TGTGCCAGCAGCTCGAGAGAGGGACAGAAAGAGACCCAGTACTTC
TRBJ1-5 TRBV2 NA NA CASSLAGGNQPQHF TGTGCCAGCAGTTTAGCGGGAGGCAATCAGCCCCAGCATTTT
TRBJ1-4 TRBV9 NA NA CASSPRQATNEKLFF TGTGCCAGCAGCCCCCGACAGGCAACTAATGAAAAACTGTTTTTT
TRBJ2-1 TRBV5-8 NA NA CASTRGQGWNEQFF TGTGCCAGCACCAGAGGCCAGGGGTGGAATGAGCAGTTCTTC
TRBJ2-3 TRBV28 NA TRBD2 CASSFGGGPTDTQYF TGTGCCAGCAGTTTCGGCGGGGGGCCTACAGATACGCAGTATTTT
TRBJ1-1 TRBV5-1 NA TRBD1 CASRGQVEAFF TGCGCCAGCAGGGGACAGGTTGAAGCTTTCTTT
TRBJ1-3 TRBV27 NA NA CASSLGGPGNTIYF TGTGCCAGCAGTTTGGGGGGGCCCGGAAACACCATATATTTT
TRBJ1-1 TRBV2 NA NA CASSELQQNTEAFF TGTGCCAGCAGTGAGTTACAGCAGAACACTGAAGCTTTCTTT
TRBJ2-7 TRBV6-5 NA NA CASVVTLTYEQYF TGTGCCAGCGTTGTGACTCTCACCTACGAGCAGTACTTC
TRBJ2-3 TRBV9 once NA CASSPNSGGQYF TGTGCCAGCAGCCCAAATTCCGGGGGGCAGTATTTT
TRBJ2-2 TRBV7-9 once TRBD1 CASSLAWGQGFPGELFF TGTGCCAGCAGCTTAGCCTGGGGACAGGGGTTTCCCGGGGAGCTGTTTTTT
TRBJ1-1 TRBV11-3 NA NA CASSPRSRAQPGQTEAFF TGTGCCAGCAGCCCGCGTTCACGGGCGCAACCAGGACAGACTGAAGCTTTCTTT
TRBJ2-5 TRBV12-5 NA NA CASGLRSYEGLGGLQETQYF TGTGCTAGTGGTTTGAGATCTTACGAGGGCCTCGGGGGACTCCAAGAGACCCAGTACTTC
TRBJ2-7 TRBV10-3 NA TRBD1 CARGTGTGGYEQYF TGTGCCAGAGGAACCGGGACAGGCGGCTACGAGCAGTACTTC
TRBJ1-1 TRBV7-8 NA NA CASSLVSSYTEAFF TGTGCCAGCAGCTTGGTGAGCTCTTACACTGAAGCTTTCTTT
TRBJ1-2 TRBV27 NA NA CASSRGGPYGYTF TGTGCCAGCAGCCGCGGAGGGCCCTATGGCTACACCTTC
TRBJ2-3 TRBV28 NA NA CASSRSDITSTDTQYF TGTGCCAGCAGCCGCTCCGACATCACTAGCACAGATACGCAGTATTTT
TRBJ2-3 TRBV28 once NA CASSPYGEATDTQYF TGTGCCAGCAGTCCGTACGGGGAGGCGACAGATACGCAGTATTTT